The 6 T cell receptor beta chains in this list originate from one sample, sequenced in a study of B cell selection in AIRE deficiency. Sorting defined conventional CD4 T cells as CD4+CD127+. Only in-frame clones appear in the TCRdb table, and some are missing; sequencing was by immunoSEQ multiplex PCR. The sample includes some 27,000 clones, over 95% of them seen just once. The sequencing input was CD4+CD127+ conventional T cells sorted from PBMCs. These receptors all stem from a human donor in good health.

The rearrangement links TRBV7-2 to TRBJ1-1; 8 bases align to TRBD1. Germline lookup yields CDR1 SGHTA and CDR2 FQGNSA. Trimming removed 1 base from V and 10 bases from J; junction bases left unmatched: 5. The CDR3 contains 13 residues. The CDR3 DNA sequence: TGTGCCAGCAGCTTAGTGGACAGGGAGGGAGCTTTCTTT. Its protein product is CASSLVDREGAFF.

The chain employs TRBV10-3 and TRBJ1-4, with D uncertain. The CDR3 contains 14 residues. Trimming stripped 4 bases from V and 8 bases from J, with 14 bases between. Germline values: CDR1 ENHRY, CDR2 SYGVKD. CDR3 DNA sequence: TGTGCCATCAGTGTGGGAAAGGGCGGCGAAAAACTGTTTTTT. This codes for CAISVGKGGEKLFF.

The rearrangement links TRBV5-6 to TRBJ2-1; 8 nucleotides line up with TRBD1. Trimming took 8 bases from V and 3 from J; bases not matched to a gene: 10. CDR3 length equals 15 residues. Germline lookup yields CDR1 SGHDT and CDR2 YYEEEE. The CDR3 coding sequence is TGTGCCAGTCCGCCCTCAGGGGGCCTCTACAATGAGCAGTTCTTC. Translated: CASPPSGGLYNEQFF.

Written as DNA, the CDR3 is TGTGCCAGCTCACCCTCCCCCCCCAAAAAGGGGTACTATGGCTACACCTTC. Protein product: CASSPSPPKKGYYGYTF. The chain combines TRBV18 with TRBJ1-2; D might be TRBD1 (5 bases). Germline assignment: CDR1 KGHSH and CDR2 LQKENI. The V end lost 3 bases, the J end lost 3 bases, and 20 bases lay between the germline ends. CDR3 length: 17 residues.

This clone has just one count. J is TRBJ2-2 and V is TRBV7-9, with D perhaps assigned TRBD1 or TRBD2 (6 bases each). Germline V lookup: CDR1 SEHNR, CDR2 FQNEAQ (reference sequence). V gave up 5 bases and J gave up 3 bases, with 16 bases separating them. The CDR3 loop spans 16 amino acids. The CDR3 spells CASSTRWGADTGELFF. As DNA, the CDR3 is TGTGCCAGCAGCACCCGGTGGGGGGCCGACACCGGGGAGCTGTTTTTT.

The chain couples TRBV5-6 to TRBJ2-5; 7 nucleotides line up with TRBD1. Germline assignment: CDR1 SGHDT and CDR2 YYEEEE. V gave up 3 bases and J gave up 1 base; unmatched junction bases: 3. This CDR3 comprises 14 residues. CDR3 loop: CASSWGQLQETQYF. The CDR3 nucleotides are TGTGCCAGCAGCTGGGGACAGCTCCAAGAGACCCAGTACTTC.